This T cell receptor beta chain appears in the sequencing data of a study of control samples from healthy donors and cancer patients. Assay: immunoSEQ multiplex PCR; the TCRdb copy retains only in-frame clones and omits some. The sample comprises some 130,000 clones, about nine tenths of which are singletons, and 2% to 2.5% rests with the top ten. This clone was detected only a few times. Trimming pared 4 bases from V and 1 base from J, leaving 10 bases between. The CDR3 runs 14 residues. CDR1 and CDR2 (germline): SGHAT, FQDESV (reference sequence). Sequenced input: blood. This chain uses TRBV11-1 with TRBJ1-1; no clear D. This sequence originates from a man between 18 and 35 years old in good health. CDR3 sequence (DNA): TGTGCCAGCAGCTACTTTGGTAAGAACACTGAAGCTTTCTTT. Its translation: CASSYFGKNTEAFF.